This T cell receptor (beta chain) originates from a study of OX40 agonist ivuxolimab in advanced cancers. Study-wide points: At doses 0.1 to 3.0 mg/kg, CD4+ and CD8+ clones expanded.

This clone was detected only a few times. Its antigen is unknown. The CDR3 is 12 amino acids. Between the trimmed V and J ends, which lost 2 bases and 6 bases, there was a span of 7 bases. Germline V gene lookup returns CDR1 MGHDK and CDR2 SYGVNS. Clones were sequenced by immunoSEQ multiplex PCR, and TCRdb holds only the in-frame ones, with some missing. This table has about 68,000 clones, around 83% appearing once. If patients had autoimmune disease history or systemic immunosuppression, they were excluded. Specimen: CD4+ or CD8+ T cells sorted from blood, collected in a trial of the OX40 agonist ivuxolimab. The chain couples TRBV25-1 to TRBJ1-2; D unresolved. This receptor was taken from an adult with an advanced solid tumor such as melanoma, head and neck, liver or kidney cancer. The CDR3 region is CASSEQLDGYTF. The CDR3, as DNA: TGTGCCAGCAGTGAACAGCTTGATGGCTACACCTTC.